The T cell receptor beta chain described here comes from a study of shared clonotypes between healthy human individuals. Study information: Participating donors consisted of a couple of women and a few men aged 18 to 49.

Study findings and constraints: Represented genetic and exposure-history diversity was restricted by having few donors.

Points on this clone: Its antigen is not identified.

It was about 210 ng DNA, tens of thousands of T cell genomes, that sorted-subset replicate PCRs used. Sequencing used immunoSEQ multiplex PCR; TCRdb keeps in-frame clones, though not all of them. Of some 1.5 million clones in the sample, 95% to 99% were seen once. The ends were cut back, 4 bases at V and 1 base at J, with 14 bases in the middle. The CDR3 runs 15 residues. Germline V gene sequence: CDR1 MNHNS, CDR2 SASEGT. The sequenced sample was naive CD4+ T cells sorted from blood. Indicated subset: CD45RA+ positively selected. The sequence came from a man aged 25-45 years in good health. The chain uses TRBV6-1 and TRBJ2-7, with D perhaps being TRBD1 or TRBD2 (6 bases each). The CDR3 here is CASSVLGAGSYEQYF. DNA for the CDR3: TGTGCCAGCAGTGTATTGGGGGCGGGATCCTACGAGCAGTACTTC.